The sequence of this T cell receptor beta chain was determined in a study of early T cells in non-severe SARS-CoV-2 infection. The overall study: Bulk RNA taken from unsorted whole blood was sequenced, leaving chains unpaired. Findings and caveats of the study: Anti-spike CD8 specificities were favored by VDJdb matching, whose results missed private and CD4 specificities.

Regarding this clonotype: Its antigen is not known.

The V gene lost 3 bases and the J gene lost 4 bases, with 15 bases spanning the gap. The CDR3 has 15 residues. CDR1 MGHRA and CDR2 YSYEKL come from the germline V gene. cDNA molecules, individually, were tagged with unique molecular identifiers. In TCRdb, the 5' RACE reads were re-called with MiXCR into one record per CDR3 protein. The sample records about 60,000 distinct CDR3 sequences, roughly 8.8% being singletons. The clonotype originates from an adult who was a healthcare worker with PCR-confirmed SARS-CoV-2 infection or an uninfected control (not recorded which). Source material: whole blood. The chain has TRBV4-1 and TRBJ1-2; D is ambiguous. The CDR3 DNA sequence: TGCGCCAGCAGCCACCCAGGAGCGGGCGGCTATGGCTACACCTTC. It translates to CASSHPGAGGYGYTF.